Below, one T cell receptor (beta chain) is given with its context. The antigen this receptor binds is unknown. No much larger clone is present one base from it, and per-base qualities are unavailable. The immunoSEQ Assay, a bias-controlled multiplex PCR, was used to amplify TCRbeta CDR3 regions from genomic DNA. The paper's processing steps were these. Within the assay, amplification of reference gene primers was used to estimate how many nucleated cells each sample contained. Sequence reads were collapsed and filtered to measure the absolute abundance of every unique TCRbeta CDR3 rearrangement. For each sample, productive Simpson clonality was calculated by taking the square root of Simpson's diversity index across productive rearrangements. TCRdb mirrors the immuneACCESS table, restricted to in-frame sequences. Some clones are absent from its copies; in checked studies, under half trace to an unresolved V gene, and the reason for the others is unknown. V and J calls and clone size are given by that table; D and trimming were obtained from the DNA. The sample profile shows approximately 39,000 clones; approximately 87% of them were found once. Jointly, the top ten make up 20% to 30% of the sample.

This sample is drawn from a study of blood T cell repertoires in COVID-19 (dated by TCRdb to about 2020). Regarding the research as a whole: The collaborator samples originated in the United States, Italy and Spain and spanned the acute and convalescent phases of COVID-19. The repertoires were released in a freely available public database meant as a resource for research on the immune response to SARS-CoV-2. The samples were drawn from the first 160 participants of the ongoing ImmuneRACE study and from 1,200 or so subjects provided by 6 global collaborators. The dataset comprised deeply sampled blood TCRbeta repertoires from subjects exposed to, actively infected with, or recovered from COVID-19. Nearly every sample came with metadata listing a de-identified subject ID, COVID-19 status, age in years and sex. Where available, HLA class I and class II types were obtained from metadata supplied by the sample provider rather than from assay-based typing. The material from the prospective study consisted of cDNA or gDNA derived from T cells, B-cell-depleted T cells, or PBMCs. Beyond this particular receptor, the publication reports: Clinical and demographic metadata were provided uncurated, with the amount varying by source and participant.

Collaborating institutions collected whole blood in K2EDTA tubes following their own protocols. For TCRbeta analysis, collaborators shipped samples as frozen whole blood, isolated PBMCs, or DNA extracted from either of those sample types. V drops 2 bases and J drops 6 bases, leaving 11 bases in between. The germline V gene (reference sequence) gives CDR1 as GTSNPN and CDR2 as SVGIG. The CDR3 holds 13 amino acids from the cysteine to the phenylalanine. Of all the DNA, just the CDR3 is kept, 39 bases in frame from base 1. The receptor was derived from a man aged 50 to 59 with active or convalescent COVID-19. Sequenced material: peripheral blood. The V gene is TRBV30 and the J gene is TRBJ1-5; the D gene identity is not certain. The CDR3 protein sequence reads: CAWSIGEGQPQHF. At the DNA level, the sequence is TGTGCCTGGAGTATCGGGGAGGGTCAGCCCCAGCATTTT.